The 11 T cell receptor beta chains presented below share a single source sample, sequenced in a study. TCRdb analysed the 5' RACE reads with MiXCR anew, one entry per CDR3 protein. The sample yields tens of thousands of distinct CDR3 sequences, roughly 17% seen once. Sequencing was carried out using naive CD4+ T cells sorted from blood. As for subset: naive CD4+ T cells, CD4+CD45RA+CD25-. The receptors originated from a female donor with breast cancer.

This clonotype appeared many times. The rearrangement uses TRBV20-1 and TRBJ2-2; D may correspond to TRBD1 or TRBD2 (5 bases each). The germline gives CDR1 DFQATT, CDR2 SNEGSKA (reference sequence). Trimming cost V 6 bases and J 6 bases, with 14 bases left between them. This CDR3 region has 13 residues. DNA for the CDR3: TGCAGTGCCCCTCGAGTGGGGGCCGGGGAGCTGTTTTTT. It specifies CSAPRVGAGELFF.

This clonotype has a count of ten or more. The V gene is TRBV20-1, the J gene TRBJ1-1; the D is unclear. The CDR3 spans 12 residues. V was shortened by 0 bases and J by 5 bases, with 7 bases between the two germline ends. CDR1 DFQATT and CDR2 SNEGSKA come from the germline V gene (reference sequence). This CDR3 is CSAREVRTEAFF. The CDR3, as DNA: TGCAGTGCTAGAGAGGTGAGGACTGAAGCTTTCTTT.

The rearrangement joins TRBV5-1 to TRBJ2-7, with 8 positions matching TRBD1. Looked up from germline, CDR1 is SGHRS and CDR2 is YFSETQ. CDR3 length: 15 residues. V lost 4 bases and J lost 6; bases outside the gene matches: 12. The CDR3 loop is CASSQPTGDGGEQYF. Here the CDR3 DNA reads TGCGCCAGCAGCCAACCGACAGGGGACGGGGGCGAGCAGTACTTC.

The table lists this clonotype with a count of one. The chain combines TRBV19 with TRBJ1-5; D uncertain. This CDR3 region has 14 residues. The germline gives CDR1 LNHDA, CDR2 SQIVND (reference sequence). V shed 5 bases and J shed 2 bases, with 10 bases lying between them. In nucleotides, the CDR3 is TGTGCCAGTAGTGACCGATCTGGCAATCAGCCCCAGCATTTT. This sequence encodes CASSDRSGNQPQHF.

This clonotype was recorded many times. This chain links TRBV29-1 with TRBJ1-2, with D unclear. From germline, CDR1 is SQVTM and CDR2 ANQGSEA. CDR3 length: 10 amino acids. Trimming pared 5 bases from V and 3 bases from J, leaving 4 bases between. The CDR3, as DNA: TGCAGCGTTTTAGACTATGGCTACACCTTC. Its protein is CSVLDYGYTF. Full variable domain (remainder filled in from reference TRBV29-1 and TRBJ1-2): SAVISQKPSRDICQRGTSLTIQCQVDSQVTMMFWYRQQPGQSLTLIATANQGSEATYESGFVIDKFPISRPNLTFSTLTVSNMSPEDSSIYLCSVLDYGYTFGSGTRLTVV.

The chain employs TRBV4-1 and TRBJ1-6; 9 nucleotides align to TRBD1. CDR1 and CDR2 (germline): MGHRA, YSYEKL. The V segment lost 1 base and the J segment 8 bases; nucleotides outside the gene matches: 3. This CDR3 spans 15 amino acids. The CDR3 region is CASSQGDRVHSPLHF. The CDR3 coding sequence is TGCGCCAGCAGCCAAGGGGACAGGGTTCATTCACCCCTCCACTTT.

This clonotype was seen repeatedly, ten times or more. The chain links TRBV5-1 to TRBJ1-1; D gene ambiguous. This CDR3 has 14 residues. Trimming cost V 4 bases and J 0 bases, with 10 bases left between them. Germline loops: CDR1 SGHRS, CDR2 YFSETQ. Here the CDR3 DNA reads TGCGCCAGCAGCCCCGGGTGGTTGAACACTGAAGCTTTCTTT. Protein sequence: CASSPGWLNTEAFF.

The genes are TRBV28 and TRBJ1-2, with 9 bases matching TRBD1. The CDR3 totals 17 residues. CDR1 and CDR2 from the germline V gene are MDHEN and SYDVKM. Unmatched junction bases numbered 14, after V lost 1 base and J lost 8 bases. The DNA for the CDR3 is TGTGCCAGCAGTTTATTTCTTAATGCGGGACAGGGCTGGGGCTACACCTTC. As protein: CASSLFLNAGQGWGYTF.

In its sample, this clonotype was seen many times. CDR3 nucleotides: TGCAGTGCGTACGATATCAACACCGGGGAGCTGTTTTTT. Its translation: CSAYDINTGELFF. The rearrangement uses TRBV20-1 and TRBJ2-2, with no clear D. The V gene lost 6 bases and the J gene lost 2 bases, with 10 bases spanning the gap. The V gene's germline CDR1 is DFQATT and CDR2 SNEGSKA (reference sequence). The CDR3 is 13 amino acids.

This clonotype was counted between two and nine times. The genes are TRBV6-6 and TRBJ1-5; D is unclear. CDR1 and CDR2 (germline): MNHNY, SVGAGI (reference sequence). CDR3 length: 14 residues. Trimming left V 6 bases short and J 2 bases short, with 11 bases between. The CDR3 region has the DNA TGTGCCAGCAGGGGCAGGTCTGGCAATCAGCCCCAGCATTTT. This encodes CASRGRSGNQPQHF.

This clonotype appeared many times. V and J are TRBV29-1 and TRBJ2-6; 8 bases line up with TRBD1. Germline-derived CDR1 and CDR2 are SQVTM and ANQGSEA. The CDR3 covers 15 residues. Trimming cost V 4 bases and J 2 bases; bases outside gene matches: 4. DNA for the CDR3: TGCAGCGTTGGGACAGGGAGTACTGGGGCCAACGTCCTGACTTTC. Protein sequence: CSVGTGSTGANVLTF.